The 12 T cell receptor beta chains below come from one sample, sequenced in a study of PD-1 blockade in classical Hodgkin lymphoma. Clones were sequenced by immunoSEQ multiplex PCR, and TCRdb holds only the in-frame ones, with some missing. The sample holds 24,000 or so clones, roughly three quarters seen once. Relapse was seen in all patients after autologous stem cell transplantation, and brentuximab vedotin exposure was variable. Sequenced here: peripheral blood mononuclear cells (PBMCs), sampled at baseline. These receptors were taken from a human donor with classical Hodgkin lymphoma.

The genes are TRBV10-3 and TRBJ1-6; a possible D gene is TRBD1 (6 bases). The CDR3 is 15 residues long. Trimming removed 3 bases from V and 10 bases from J, with 16 bases in between. Germline values: CDR1 ENHRY, CDR2 SYGVKD. The DNA of the CDR3 is TGTGCCATCAGTGATTTTGTCAGGGGTAGCTCACCCCTCCACTTT. Its protein is CAISDFVRGSSPLHF.

A few counts support this clone. The chain couples TRBV6-1 to TRBJ1-1; D ambiguous. The V gene's germline CDR1 is MNHNS and CDR2 SASEGT. The CDR3 extends over 13 amino acids. V was shortened by 2 bases and J by 3 bases, with 7 bases between the two germline ends. The CDR3 DNA is TGTGCCAGCAGTGAAAGGGTTTACACTGAAGCTTTCTTT. Its translation is CASSERVYTEAFF.

The chain joins TRBV28 to TRBJ1-5; 7 nucleotides agree with TRBD1. CDR1 MDHEN and CDR2 SYDVKM come from the germline V gene. Trimming took 4 bases from V and 4 from J; bases not matched to a gene: 4. CDR3 length: 14 amino acids. The CDR3 bases are TGTGCCAGCAGTTGGCCAGGGGGAAATCAGCCCCAGCATTTT. It specifies CASSWPGGNQPQHF.

CDR3 nucleotide sequence: TGCGCCAGCAGCTTGGGAGGGGCAGGGAACACTGAAGCTTTCTTT. This encodes CASSLGGAGNTEAFF. This chain uses TRBV5-1 with TRBJ1-1; tentative D call: TRBD1 (5 bases). The germline V gene encodes CDR1 SGHRS and CDR2 YFSETQ. V lost 0 bases and J 1 base, leaving 10 bases between the germline ends. The CDR3 loop spans 15 amino acids. The full variable domain, completed using reference TRBV5-1 and TRBJ1-1, is KAGVTQTPRYLIKTRGQQVTLSCSPISGHRSVSWYQQTPGQGLQFLFEYFSETQRNKGNFPGRFSGRQFSNSRSEMNVSTLELGDSALYLCASSLGGAGNTEAFFGQGTRLTVV.

This clone has a handful of counts. The chain is built from TRBV12-2 and TRBJ2-7. TRBV12-2 represents a pseudogene. The CDR3 is 14 residues long. The CDR3, as DNA: TGTGCAAGGGAAAAACGGGACGACTCCTACGAGCAGTACTTC. Translated, it gives CAREKRDDSYEQYF.

The chain joins TRBV7-6 to TRBJ2-7, with TRBD2 identical over 11 bases. From germline, CDR1 is SGHVS and CDR2 FNYEAQ. The CDR3 has 14 amino acids. J was trimmed by 7 bases and V by 5 bases; bases with no gene match: 7. In DNA form, the CDR3 reads TGTGCCAGCAGCCCCTTAGCGGGGGGGCCTGAGCAGTACTTC. Amino acids: CASSPLAGGPEQYF.

The rearrangement joins TRBV5-4 to TRBJ1-3, with TRBD1 matching over 10 bases. The CDR3 covers 16 residues. V trimming: 4 bases; J trimming: 3 bases; junction bases outside the gene matches: 7. Germline V lookup: CDR1 SGHNT, CDR2 YYREEE (reference sequence). Here the CDR3 reads CASSTLTGGGGNTIYF. CDR3 DNA sequence: TGTGCCAGCAGCACCCTGACAGGGGGCGGTGGAAACACCATATATTTT.

This clone was recorded a few times. The V gene is TRBV20-1, the J gene TRBJ2-2, with D hard to call. Trimming stripped 3 bases from V and 8 bases from J, with 7 bases between. CDR3 length: 11 amino acids. Germline assignment: CDR1 DFQATT and CDR2 SNEGSKA (reference sequence). The CDR3 DNA follows: TGCAGTGCTAGTCCCCCAGGGGAGCTGTTTTTT. This translates into CSASPPGELFF.

This clone was seen more than once but under ten times. The rearrangement joins TRBV7-9 to TRBJ1-1; TRBD1 matches 9 bases. This CDR3 comprises 17 residues. J was trimmed by 4 bases and V by 5 bases; bases with no gene match: 14. Germline values: CDR1 SEHNR, CDR2 FQNEAQ (reference sequence). The CDR3 coding sequence is TGTGCCAGCAGCCCTCGGGACAGGGATTTTTTGGGCACTGAAGCTTTCTTT. It translates to CASSPRDRDFLGTEAFF.

The chain has TRBV4-1 and TRBJ2-3; 8 bases are shared with TRBD2. CDR3 length: 16 residues. V was pared by 0 bases and J by 2 bases, with 4 bases of the junction left unmatched. Germline lookup yields CDR1 MGHRA and CDR2 YSYEKL. The CDR3 coding sequence is TGCGCCAGCAGCCAAGATCAAGCGGGGGCCACAGATACGCAGTATTTT. As protein: CASSQDQAGATDTQYF.

The chain uses TRBV4-2 and TRBJ1-4; the D is unclear. The CDR3 contains 12 residues. The V gene lost 0 bases and the J gene lost 4 bases, with 0 bases spanning the gap. CDR1 is LGHNA and CDR2 is YNFKEQ in the germline V gene. CDR3 DNA sequence: TGTGCCAGCAGCCAAGATAATGAAAAACTGTTTTTT. This gives the protein CASSQDNEKLFF.

This rearrangement joins TRBV6-6 to TRBJ2-4; D gene unclear. This CDR3 is 11 amino acids long. Deletions cut 11 bases from V and 8 bases from J, with 13 bases between. The germline V gene encodes CDR1 MNHNY and CDR2 SVGAGI (reference sequence). DNA for the CDR3: TGTGCCCCTCAAATCACGGACATTCAGTACTTC. It codes for CAPQITDIQYF.